The T cell receptor beta chain under discussion was sequenced for a study of blood T cell repertoires in COVID-19. Across the study: The origin of the acute and convalescent COVID-19 samples was the United States, Italy and Spain. PBMCs, B-cell-depleted T cells, or T cells provided the cDNA or gDNA that made up the material.

Original handling: The authors estimated nucleated cell counts from reference gene primer amplification. Generated by immunoSEQ multiplex PCR, the TCRdb table keeps only in-frame clones and is missing some. V, J and clone size are taken as reported in that table, and D and trimming were inferred from the DNA itself. This repertoire shows more than 95,000 clones, about 80% found once; its top ten account for 5% to 8%. The trim removed 5 bases at V and 6 bases at J, leaving 10 bases unmatched. CDR3 size: 15 residues. CDR1 and CDR2 (germline): SGHKS, YYEKEE (reference sequence). This TCR was sampled from a man between 65 and 85 years old with acute or convalescent COVID-19. The chain recombines TRBV5-5 with TRBJ1-2; 10 nucleotides line up with TRBD1. Sequencing was carried out using peripheral blood. The DNA for the CDR3 is TGTGCCAGCAGTTCTCCGGGACAGGGGACCCATGGCTACACCTTC. It translates to CASSSPGQGTHGYTF.